This passage covers 17 T cell receptor beta chains from one sample sequenced in a study of cytomegalovirus exposure and HLA in healthy donors. PCR was performed using 60 Vbeta and 13 Jbeta primers. Clones were sequenced by immunoSEQ multiplex PCR, and TCRdb holds only the in-frame ones, with some missing. The sample lists nearly 110,000 clones, roughly 76% occurring once. What was sequenced was PBMCs. All receptors derive from a young man in good health and CMV-seronegative.

The chain carries TRBV5-5 and TRBJ1-6, with 7 bases fitting TRBD1. J was trimmed by 5 bases and V by 3 bases; bases with no gene match: 11. Germline CDR1 and CDR2: SGHKS and YYEKEE (reference sequence). This CDR3 has 17 residues. The CDR3 DNA sequence: TGTGCCAGCAGCTCAAGACACGGGACAGCAGATAATTCACCCCTCCACTTT. Translation gives CASSSRHGTADNSPLHF.

This rearrangement joins TRBV18 to TRBJ2-5; D is unclear. The CDR3 consists of 13 residues. V was clipped by 6 bases and J by 5 bases, with 13 bases between them. Looked up from germline, CDR1 is KGHSH and CDR2 is LQKENI. CDR3 sequence reads: CASSRIPGETQYF. The DNA of the CDR3 is TGTGCCAGCTCTCGAATTCCCGGGGAGACCCAGTACTTC. Combining the CDR3 with reference TRBV18 and TRBJ2-5 gives the whole variable domain NAGVMQNPRHLVRRRGQEARLRCSPMKGHSHVYWYRQLPEEGLKFMVYLQKENIIDESGMPKERFSAEFPKEGPSILRIQQVVRGDSAAYFCASSRIPGETQYFGPGTRLLVL.

A word on this clone: Other DNA sequences from this sample encode an identical CDR3 as well. The chain links TRBV18 to TRBJ1-5, with 9 bases lining up with TRBD1. Germline V gene lookup returns CDR1 KGHSH and CDR2 LQKENI. The CDR3 runs 16 residues. Trimming cost V 2 bases and J 0 bases; bases outside gene matches: 2. The CDR3 sequence: CASSPGQGYSNQPQHF. In DNA, the CDR3 is TGTGCCAGCTCACCAGGACAGGGGTATAGCAATCAGCCCCAGCATTTT.

This chain joins TRBV20-1 and TRBJ2-3, with D hard to call. The CDR3 is made up of 11 amino acids. Trimming pared 3 bases from V and 4 bases from J, leaving 5 bases between. Looked up from germline, CDR1 is DFQATT and CDR2 is SNEGSKA (reference sequence). The CDR3 coding sequence is TGCAGTGCTAGTTCCGCAGATACGCAGTATTTT. It translates to CSASSADTQYF.

The gene calls are TRBV7-9 and TRBJ2-5, with D tentatively TRBD2 (5 bases). Deletions cut 5 bases from V and 1 base from J, with 8 bases between. Germline CDR1 reads SEHNR; CDR2 reads FQNEAQ (reference sequence). The CDR3 sequence is 13 residues long. The CDR3 region has the DNA TGTGCCAGCAGCCGAGGACTCCAAGAGACCCAGTACTTC. Its translation: CASSRGLQETQYF.

This chain connects TRBV7-9 to TRBJ2-7; maybe TRBD2 (5 bases). V was shortened by 8 bases and J by 0 bases, with 11 bases between the two germline ends. There are 13 residues in the CDR3. Germline-derived CDR1 and CDR2 are SEHNR and FQNEAQ (reference sequence). CDR3: CASCEGDSYEQYF. In DNA, the CDR3 is TGTGCCAGCTGTGAGGGAGACTCCTACGAGCAGTACTTC.

The chain carries TRBV18 and TRBJ2-7; no firm D call. CDR1 is KGHSH, CDR2 LQKENI, per germline. The CDR3 totals 15 residues. With 2 bases removed from V and 0 bases from J, the gap between germline ends came to 11 bases. CDR3: CASSPSAAFSYEQYF. CDR3 DNA sequence: TGTGCCAGCTCACCATCCGCGGCCTTCTCCTACGAGCAGTACTTC.

This CDR3 is CASSLGRGIRDIQYF. The CDR3 DNA reads as TGCGCCAGCAGCTTGGGTCGGGGGATTAGGGACATTCAGTACTTC. V is TRBV5-1 and J is TRBJ2-4; tentatively, D is TRBD2 (6 bases). This CDR3 contains 15 residues. Germline CDR1 reads SGHRS; CDR2 reads YFSETQ. The germline V and J ends were trimmed by 0 bases and 8 bases, with 15 bases remaining between them.

V and J are TRBV13 and TRBJ2-1; 9 nucleotides line up with TRBD2. CDR1 is PRHDT and CDR2 is FYEKMQ in the germline V gene (reference sequence). V gave up 1 base and J gave up 7 bases; unmatched junction bases: 5. This CDR3 contains 15 residues. The CDR3 reads CASSLDAGGPNEQFF. The CDR3 DNA is TGTGCCAGCAGCTTAGACGCGGGGGGGCCGAATGAGCAGTTCTTC.

This rearrangement joins TRBV7-3 to TRBJ2-5, with a weak D call TRBD2 (7 bases). V lost 6 bases and J lost 6, with 20 bases in between. From germline, CDR1 is SGHTA and CDR2 FQGTGA. CDR3 length: 15 amino acids. In DNA, the CDR3 is TGTGCCAGCAGTCCTTGGGGCGGGGGCCCCCAGACCCAGTACTTC. This encodes CASSPWGGGPQTQYF.

The chain carries TRBV10-3 and TRBJ2-3, with 12 bases matching TRBD2. Germline V gives CDR1 ENHRY, CDR2 SYGVKD. J gave up 6 bases and V 0 bases, and 10 bases lay outside the gene matches. This CDR3 has 18 residues. The chain's CDR3 is CAISESTLAGGRLDTQYF. The CDR3 DNA reads TGTGCCATCAGTGAGTCAACACTAGCGGGGGGTAGACTGGATACGCAGTATTTT.

A remark on this clone: At one of its ends the junction is not consistent with the germline gene, which may arise from a read error. This chain uses TRBV19 with TRBJ2-7; D possibly corresponds to TRBD1 (7 bases). This CDR3 comprises 15 residues. CDR1 is LNHDA and CDR2 is SQIVND in the germline V gene (reference sequence). Here the CDR3 DNA reads TGTGCCAGCAGTATCGGCAGGGGGGACTCCTACGAGCAGTACTTC. Residues: CASSIGRGDSYEQYF.

The chain combines TRBV19 with TRBJ1-4; weak D call: TRBD1 (6 bases). V shed 3 bases and J shed 16 bases, with 15 bases lying between them. CDR1 LNHDA and CDR2 SQIVND come from the germline V gene (reference sequence). The CDR3 sequence is 12 residues long. Here the CDR3 DNA reads TGTGCCAGTAGTATTATCGGGACAAGGCCGTTTTTT. Its protein product is CASSIIGTRPFF.

The genes are TRBV19 and TRBJ2-2; 11 bases align to TRBD1. Germline CDR1 LNHDA, CDR2 SQIVND (reference sequence). CDR3 length: 15 residues. With 10 bases clipped from V and 5 bases from J, the junction kept 9 bases outside the gene matches. The CDR3 reads CAIEGDRGSTGELFF. The CDR3 DNA sequence: TGTGCCATCGAGGGGGACAGGGGGTCGACCGGGGAGCTGTTTTTT. The variable domain in full, completed from reference TRBV19 and TRBJ2-2, reads DGGITQSPKYLFRKEGQNVTLSCEQNLNHDAMYWYRQDPGQGLRLIYYSQIVNDFQKGDIAEGYSVSREKKESFPLTVTSAQKNPTAFYLCAIEGDRGSTGELFFGEGSRLTVL.

The rearrangement links TRBV2 to TRBJ2-5, with TRBD1 as a possible D gene (5 bases). CDR3 length equals 13 residues. Trimming left V 7 bases short and J 1 base short, with 10 bases between. The V gene's germline CDR1 is SNHLY and CDR2 FYNNEI. CDR3 sequence reads: CASNRPGQETQYF. CDR3 DNA sequence: TGTGCCAGCAACAGGCCGGGCCAAGAGACCCAGTACTTC. Full variable domain (rest looked up from reference TRBV2 and TRBJ2-5): EPEVTQTPSHQVTQMGQEVILRCVPISNHLYFYWYRQILGQKVEFLVSFYNNEISEKSEIFDDQFSVERPDGSNFTLKIRSTKLEDSAMYFCASNRPGQETQYFGPGTRLLVL.

The CDR3 sequence: CASSAPSGGTHEQYF. The CDR3 region has the DNA TGCGCCAGCAGCGCCCCGAGCGGGGGGACCCACGAGCAGTACTTC. The V and J genes are TRBV5-1 and TRBJ2-7, with 9 bases identical to TRBD2. V shed 4 bases and J 5 bases; nucleotides not matched to a gene: 10. Germline V CDR1 and CDR2: SGHRS, YFSETQ. The CDR3 runs 15 residues.

The sample holds one count of this clone. The chain combines TRBV29-1 with TRBJ2-3; D might be TRBD1 (6 bases). Germline assignment: CDR1 SQVTM and CDR2 ANQGSEA. V shed 6 bases and J shed 1 base, with 11 bases lying between them. CDR3 length equals 13 residues. The CDR3 spells CSVDWTGTDTQYF. Here the CDR3 DNA reads TGCAGCGTCGACTGGACAGGCACAGATACGCAGTATTTT.